This record looks at one T cell receptor beta chain sequence and its context. The source of the sample is a study of cytomegalovirus exposure and HLA in healthy donors. There are 12 residues in the CDR3. V lost 5 bases to trimming and J lost 11 bases, with 16 bases between them. Germline loops: CDR1 SGHKS, CDR2 YYEKEE (reference sequence). The primer mix had 60 Vbeta and 13 Jbeta primers. Sequencing was performed with immunoSEQ multiplex PCR; in TCRdb, only in-frame clones are kept and a portion is missing. The data show over 150,000 clones, around 74% seen once. The chain recombines TRBV5-5 with TRBJ2-5; a weak D match, TRBD2 (6 bases). This TCR was recovered from a male donor in good health and CMV-seronegative. Sequencing was carried out using PBMCs. As DNA, the CDR3 is TGTGCCAGCAGTCATTTAGCGGAGGAGCAGTACTTC. Its protein is CASSHLAEEQYF.